This T cell receptor (beta chain) was recovered during a study of Graves' ophthalmopathy and Graves' hyperthyroidism. Study-level background: Before any treatment was given, at initial diagnosis, peripheral blood was collected.

The V end lost 8 bases, the J end lost 1 base, and 6 bases lay between the germline ends. From germline, CDR1 is MDHEN and CDR2 SYDVKM. The CDR3 runs 13 residues. This clonotype was detected many times. Stable hyperthyroidism denotes an absence of ophthalmopathy throughout 18 months of follow-up. Fresh peripheral blood, around 10 ml, was the PBMC source. Researchers took RNA transcripts and amplified TCR beta CDR3 regions from them. HTBI-primed first-round RT-PCR preceded second-round multiplex PCR. TCRdb analysed the multiplex PCR reads with MiXCR anew, one entry per CDR3 protein. This sample carries 400,000 or so distinct CDR3 sequences, roughly 15% of them seen once, and the ten largest clones take 2.4%.

This clonotype originated in an adult woman with stable Graves' hyperthyroidism. The chain combines TRBV28 with TRBJ1-6; D not resolved. The source material was peripheral blood. CDR3 sequence reads: CASQTSYNSPLHF. The CDR3 nucleotides are TGTGCCAGCCAGACTTCCTATAATTCACCCCTCCACTTT.